Each of the 32 T cell receptor beta chains below was sequenced from the same sample in a study of sequential checkpoint blockade in melanoma. The sample's treatment: randomized to nivolumab then ipilimumab (arm A) or the reverse (arm B). Assay: immunoSEQ multiplex PCR; the TCRdb copy retains only in-frame clones and omits some. The sample contains around 35,000 clones, more than 25% of which appear only once. Sequencing used tumor tissue (inferred from file names), obtained from a patient given nivolumab and ipilimumab in sequence. These receptors originate from a human donor with melanoma.

This clone was detected a few times. The chain is built from TRBV7-8 and TRBJ2-3, with D unresolved. The CDR3 extends over 13 amino acids. Germline V gives CDR1 SGHVS, CDR2 FQNEAQ. V was clipped by 5 bases and J by 6 bases, with 12 bases between them. The CDR3 here is CASSTGRSDTQYF. The CDR3 DNA is TGTGCCAGCAGCACCGGACGGTCGGATACGCAGTATTTT.

This clone turned up a few times. V is TRBV6-8 and J is TRBJ1-1; D call uncertain. V shed 6 bases and J shed 8 bases, with 16 bases lying between them. There are 13 residues in the CDR3. Germline lookup yields CDR1 MNHGY and CDR2 SAAAGT. This chain's CDR3 is CASSQTFLQEAFF. The CDR3 DNA is TGTGCCAGCAGCCAGACATTTTTACAGGAAGCTTTCTTT.

This clone was detected ten times or more. The chain links TRBV11-3 to TRBJ1-3; TRBD1 might be the D (6 bases). Trimming removed 5 bases from V and 0 bases from J, with 14 bases in between. This CDR3 region has 16 residues. Germline V gives CDR1 SGHNT, CDR2 YENEEA. The CDR3 sequence: CASSLRTATSGNTIYF. The CDR3 region has the DNA TGTGCCAGCAGCCTGCGGACAGCCACCTCTGGAAACACCATATATTTT.

A few counts support this clone. The CDR3 loop is CVGGGQNYGYTF. The CDR3 coding sequence is TGTGTCGGCGGGGGGCAGAACTATGGCTACACCTTC. The chain couples TRBV28 to TRBJ1-2; D may be TRBD1 (6 bases). Germline CDR1 and CDR2: MDHEN and SYDVKM. The CDR3 is 12 amino acids.

This clone was seen a handful of times. The V call is TRBV2, the J call TRBJ1-1, with a weak D call TRBD1 (5 bases). This CDR3 contains 12 residues. The V gene's germline CDR1 is SNHLY and CDR2 FYNNEI. The V end lost 8 bases, the J end lost 4 bases, and 11 bases lay between the germline ends. The CDR3 coding sequence is TGTGCCAGCGAGCGGGACTCCACTGAAGCTTTCTTT. This gives the protein CASERDSTEAFF.

The chain has TRBV12-5 and TRBJ2-1, with D perhaps TRBD1 (7 bases). This CDR3 spans 17 amino acids. Germline CDR1 LGHNT, CDR2 FRNRAP. CDR3 protein: CASAPGAGGFAYNEQFF. CDR3 sequence (DNA): TGTGCCAGCGCCCCGGGGGCAGGGGGTTTCGCCTACAATGAGCAGTTCTTC.

This clone was observed a few times. This chain joins TRBV6-8 and TRBJ2-6; D is ambiguous. Germline V gives CDR1 MNHGY, CDR2 SAAAGT. The CDR3 loop spans 14 amino acids. V was trimmed by 6 bases and J by 2 bases, leaving 8 bases between them. CDR3 in DNA: TGTGCCAGCAGACACCCTACTGGGGCCAACGTCCTGACTTTC. Translating gives CASRHPTGANVLTF.

The gene calls are TRBV29-1 and TRBJ2-5, with 7 positions matching TRBD1. Per the germline V gene, CDR1 is SQVTM and CDR2 is ANQGSEA. V shed 5 bases, J shed 5 bases, and the junction held 5 bases outside the gene matches. There are 12 residues in the CDR3. CDR3 region: CSVWQGEETQYF. The CDR3 bases are TGCAGCGTTTGGCAGGGGGAGGAGACCCAGTACTTC.

This clone was detected many times. The chain links TRBV11-3 to TRBJ1-1, with a tentative D call TRBD1 (6 bases). The CDR3 runs to 14 residues. V shed 5 bases and J shed 1 base, with 11 bases lying between them. Germline CDR1 reads SGHNT; CDR2 reads YENEEA. The CDR3 DNA reads as TGTGCCAGCAGCAGGACAGTAGGGAACACTGAAGCTTTCTTT. This gives the protein CASSRTVGNTEAFF.

This rearrangement joins TRBV5-1 to TRBJ2-3; no clear D gene. The V and J ends lost 0 bases and 1 base respectively, with 6 bases between them. The CDR3 totals 14 residues. Germline assignment: CDR1 SGHRS and CDR2 YFSETQ. The chain's CDR3 is CASSLVRGTDTQYF. The CDR3 bases are TGCGCCAGCAGCTTGGTTAGGGGCACAGATACGCAGTATTTT.

This clone showed up just a few times. The chain combines TRBV6-8 with TRBJ2-7; 9 positions match TRBD1. The CDR3 runs 12 residues. The V and J ends lost 5 bases and 11 bases, in that order; junction bases with no gene match: 7. From germline, CDR1 is MNHGY and CDR2 SAAAGT. DNA for the CDR3: TGTGCCAGCAGTCTTCGGACAGGGGAGGAGTACTTC. Translation: CASSLRTGEEYF.

Here the CDR3 DNA reads TGTGCCAGCAAGGGACAGATGAACACTGAAGCTTTCTTT. As protein: CASKGQMNTEAFF. The V call is TRBV12-5, the J call TRBJ1-1; 7 nucleotides align to TRBD1. CDR3 size: 13 residues. Germline V gene sequence: CDR1 LGHNT, CDR2 FRNRAP.

The chain has TRBV6-8 and TRBJ2-7, with 10 bases matching TRBD1. The CDR3 has 15 residues. Germline V CDR1 and CDR2: MNHGY, SAAAGT. With V trimmed by 5 bases and J by 7 bases, 11 bases remained unmatched. The CDR3 DNA follows: TGTGCCAGCAGTCAGGACGACAGGGGGCTGAAGGAGCAGTACTTC. It specifies CASSQDDRGLKEQYF.

This chain connects TRBV11-3 to TRBJ1-1, with 12 bases aligning to TRBD1. After removal of 5 bases from V and 7 bases from J, the junction contained 8 bases not matched to a gene. Germline V gene sequence: CDR1 SGHNT, CDR2 YENEEA. The CDR3 sequence is 15 residues long. CDR3 sequence (DNA): TGTGCCAGCAGCGAGGGGGACAGGGGGCGTAATGAAGCTTTCTTT. It encodes CASSEGDRGRNEAFF.

V usage is TRBV30 and J usage is TRBJ1-5; TRBD1 matches 7 bases. CDR1 and CDR2 from the germline V gene are GTSNPN and SVGIG (reference sequence). V was clipped by 0 bases and J by 3 bases; unmatched bases: 8. The CDR3 runs 16 residues. CDR3 loop: CAWSVRQGVHNQPQHF. As DNA, the CDR3 is TGTGCCTGGAGTGTACGGCAGGGGGTTCACAATCAGCCCCAGCATTTT. Filled out from reference TRBV30 and TRBJ1-5, the complete variable domain reads SQTIHQWPATLVQPVGSPLSLECTVEGTSNPNLYWYRQAAGRGLQLLFYSVGIGQISSEVPQNLSASRPQDRQFILSSKKLLLSDSGFYLCAWSVRQGVHNQPQHFGDGTRLSIL.

This clone turned up a few times. J is TRBJ1-1 and V is TRBV6-8; 8 bases match TRBD1. Germline-derived CDR1 and CDR2 are MNHGY and SAAAGT. With 4 bases clipped from V and 0 bases from J, the junction kept 7 bases outside the gene matches. The CDR3 consists of 16 residues. The DNA for the CDR3 is TGTGCCAGCAGTTCCGGGACAGGCGGGCTGAACACTGAAGCTTTCTTT. Translating gives CASSSGTGGLNTEAFF.

The chain has TRBV19 and TRBJ1-2; 10 bases align to TRBD1. CDR3 length equals 17 residues. The germline CDR1 and CDR2 sequences are LNHDA and SQIVND (reference sequence). Losses at the gene ends were 3 bases for V and 1 base for J; bases not matched to a gene: 8. CDR3 in amino acids: CASSIRDRGFGNYGYTF. The CDR3 bases are TGTGCCAGTAGTATCCGGGACAGGGGTTTCGGTAACTATGGCTACACCTTC. The variable domain in full, completed from reference TRBV19 and TRBJ1-2, reads DGGITQSPKYLFRKEGQNVTLSCEQNLNHDAMYWYRQDPGQGLRLIYYSQIVNDFQKGDIAEGYSVSREKKESFPLTVTSAQKNPTAFYLCASSIRDRGFGNYGYTFGSGTRLTVV.

This clone was seen many times. The chain is built from TRBV12-5 and TRBJ2-3, with 11 positions matching TRBD2. The germline V gene has CDR1 LGHNT and CDR2 FRNRAP. This CDR3 is 15 amino acids long. In DNA form, the CDR3 reads TGTGCCAGCCGTAGACTAGCGGGGAGCACAGATACGCAGTATTTT. It is translated as CASRRLAGSTDTQYF.

This clone was found a few times. The gene calls are TRBV12-5 and TRBJ2-7; the D gene is possibly TRBD2 (6 bases). The CDR3 has 12 amino acids. Germline CDR1 reads LGHNT; CDR2 reads FRNRAP. The CDR3 region is CASETSSYEQYF. In nucleotides, the CDR3 is TGTGCCAGCGAGACTAGTTCCTACGAGCAGTACTTC.

This sequence joins TRBV15 and TRBJ2-1, with 8 bases aligning to TRBD2. This CDR3 spans 19 amino acids. Germline lookup yields CDR1 LNHNV and CDR2 YYDKDF (reference sequence). V lost 0 bases and J lost 3; bases outside the gene matches: 13. For the CDR3, the DNA is TGTGCCACCAGCAGAGATCAGAGCGGGAGTTCCTCCTACTACAATGAGCAGTTCTTC. Its translation: CATSRDQSGSSSYYNEQFF.

The V and J genes are TRBV6-8 and TRBJ2-7, with D possibly being TRBD1 (6 bases). The CDR3 has 16 amino acids. V gave up 2 bases and J gave up 3 bases, with 17 bases separating them. Germline CDR1 MNHGY, CDR2 SAAAGT. In DNA, the CDR3 is TGTGCCAGCAGTTACCCCAACCAGGGGTTCGGCTACGAGCAGTACTTC. Translated: CASSYPNQGFGYEQYF.

This chain's CDR3 is CASSTGGTGDLWGYTF. CDR3 bases: TGCGCCAGCAGCACGGGAGGGACAGGGGACCTATGGGGCTACACCTTC. The chain carries TRBV5-1 and TRBJ1-2; 10 bases are a match to TRBD1. J gave up 8 bases and V 4 bases, and 14 bases lay outside the gene matches. This CDR3 contains 16 residues. CDR1 and CDR2 from the germline V gene are SGHRS and YFSETQ.

The chain employs TRBV19 and TRBJ1-3; D uncertain. The CDR3 runs 14 residues. Trimming left V 6 bases short and J 0 bases short, with 9 bases between. Germline CDR1 reads LNHDA; CDR2 reads SQIVND (reference sequence). DNA for the CDR3: TGTGCCAGTAGCCAGTCGAGCTCTGGAAACACCATATATTTT. Translation: CASSQSSSGNTIYF.

This clone appeared a few times. The CDR3 DNA sequence: TGTGCCTGGACTCCCCCCTCGGGGGGAATGGGCGAGCAGTACTTC. Translation: CAWTPPSGGMGEQYF. The rearrangement uses TRBV30 and TRBJ2-7; the match to TRBD2 covers 7 bases. V trimming: 4 bases; J trimming: 6 bases; junction bases outside the gene matches: 15. The CDR3 covers 15 residues. The germline V gene encodes CDR1 GTSNPN and CDR2 SVGIG (reference sequence).

This clone was picked up a small number of times. The V and J genes are TRBV9 and TRBJ1-5; no definite D call. The V gene's germline CDR1 is SGDLS and CDR2 YYNGEE. CDR3 length equals 15 residues. V lost 0 bases to trimming and J lost 5 bases, with 12 bases between them. The CDR3 loop is CASSVGDNSHQPQHF. CDR3 sequence (DNA): TGTGCCAGCAGCGTAGGCGACAATTCTCATCAGCCCCAGCATTTT.

This clone has more than one count but fewer than ten. The chain joins TRBV7-2 to TRBJ2-5; 13 positions match TRBD2. The CDR3 is 15 residues long. V lost 8 bases to trimming and J lost 1 base; unmatched junction nucleotides: 4. Germline V gene lookup returns CDR1 SGHTA and CDR2 FQGNSA. The CDR3 coding sequence is TGTGCCAGCGGAAGACTAGCGGGGGGCCAAGAGACCCAGTACTTC. Its translation: CASGRLAGGQETQYF.

This clone was counted a few times. The chain has TRBV9 and TRBJ1-2; no reliable D call. Germline V gene sequence: CDR1 SGDLS, CDR2 YYNGEE. Between the trimmed V and J ends, which lost 0 bases and 2 bases, there was a span of 11 bases. CDR3 length equals 15 residues. CDR3 sequence: CASSVGMERNYGYTF. CDR3 bases: TGTGCCAGCAGCGTAGGGATGGAACGCAACTATGGCTACACCTTC. The variable domain in full, completed from reference TRBV9 and TRBJ1-2, reads DSGVTQTPKHLITATGQRVTLRCSPRSGDLSVYWYQQSLDQGLQFLIQYYNGEERAKGNILERFSAQQFPDLHSELNLSSLELGDSALYFCASSVGMERNYGYTFGSGTRLTVV.

This clone was found a few times. The rearrangement links TRBV18 to TRBJ2-7; 9 nucleotides line up with TRBD2. From germline, CDR1 is KGHSH and CDR2 LQKENI. Unmatched junction bases numbered 9, after V lost 3 bases and J lost 3 bases. This CDR3 is 16 amino acids long. CDR3 sequence reads: CASSPEVAGELYEQYF. The CDR3 DNA reads as TGTGCCAGCTCACCGGAAGTAGCGGGGGAGCTCTACGAGCAGTACTTC.

This clone was seen a few times. CDR3 in amino acids: CASSVGTSGGAETQYF. As DNA, the CDR3 is TGTGCCAGCAGCGTAGGGACTAGCGGGGGGGCAGAGACCCAGTACTTC. The V gene is TRBV9, the J gene TRBJ2-5; 15 nucleotides align to TRBD2. The CDR3 length is 16 residues. V lost 0 bases and J lost 4; bases outside the gene matches: 1. Germline CDR1 is SGDLS and CDR2 is YYNGEE.

V and J are TRBV6-8 and TRBJ1-1, with 8 bases aligning to TRBD1. The CDR3 is made up of 14 amino acids. Germline V lookup: CDR1 MNHGY, CDR2 SAAAGT. The junction had 7 bases not matched to a gene; V was cut back by 4 bases and J by 6 bases. In DNA, the CDR3 is TGTGCCAGCAGTTTCGGACAGGGCAGGGCTGAAGCTTTCTTT. This gives the protein CASSFGQGRAEAFF.

The V call is TRBV15, the J call TRBJ1-1; a weak D match, TRBD1 (5 bases). Germline V CDR1 and CDR2: LNHNV, YYDKDF (reference sequence). The CDR3 extends over 15 amino acids. With 4 bases removed from V and 4 bases from J, the gap between germline ends came to 16 bases. In DNA form, the CDR3 reads TGTGCCACCAGCACAAGCAGGGACCGGGGCACTGAAGCTTTCTTT. This encodes CATSTSRDRGTEAFF.

The chain uses TRBV23-1 and TRBJ2-1; tentative D call: TRBD2 (6 bases). TRBV23-1 is an ORF for which the function is uncertain. This CDR3 is built from 15 residues. Deletions cut 6 bases from V and 1 base from J, with 13 bases between. Written as DNA, the CDR3 is TGCGCCAGCAGCCTTGTCGGGGGATCCTACAATGAGCAGTTCTTC. Translated, it gives CASSLVGGSYNEQFF.